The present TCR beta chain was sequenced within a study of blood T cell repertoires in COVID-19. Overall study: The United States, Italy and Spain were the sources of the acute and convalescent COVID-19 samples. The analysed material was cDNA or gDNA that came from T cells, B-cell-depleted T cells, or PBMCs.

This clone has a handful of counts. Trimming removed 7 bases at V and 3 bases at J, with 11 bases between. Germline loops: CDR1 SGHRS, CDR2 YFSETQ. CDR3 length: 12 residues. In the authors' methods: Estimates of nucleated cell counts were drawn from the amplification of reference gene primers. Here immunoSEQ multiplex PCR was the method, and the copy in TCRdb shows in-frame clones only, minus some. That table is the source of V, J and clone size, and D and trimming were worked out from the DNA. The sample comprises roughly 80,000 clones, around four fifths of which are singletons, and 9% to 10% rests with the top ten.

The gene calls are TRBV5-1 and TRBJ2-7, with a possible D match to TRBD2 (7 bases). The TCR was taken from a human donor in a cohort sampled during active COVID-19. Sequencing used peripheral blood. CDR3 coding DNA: TGCGCCAGCGGGGGCGGGAGCTACGAGCAGTACTTC. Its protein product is CASGGGSYEQYF.